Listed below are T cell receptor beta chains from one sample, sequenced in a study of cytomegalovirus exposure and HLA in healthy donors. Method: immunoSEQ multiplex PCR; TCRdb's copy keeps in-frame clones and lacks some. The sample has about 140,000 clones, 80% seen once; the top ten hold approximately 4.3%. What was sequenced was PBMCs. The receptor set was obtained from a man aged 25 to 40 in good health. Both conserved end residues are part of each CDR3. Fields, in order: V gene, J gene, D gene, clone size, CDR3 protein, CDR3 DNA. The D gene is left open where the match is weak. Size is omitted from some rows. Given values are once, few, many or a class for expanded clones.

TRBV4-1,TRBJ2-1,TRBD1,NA,CASSQVGTGGFYEQFF,TGCGCCAGCAGCCAAGTAGGAACAGGGGGCTTTTATGAGCAGTTCTTC
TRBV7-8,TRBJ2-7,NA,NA,CASSPWDSYYEQYF,TGTGCCAGCAGCCCCTGGGACTCGTACTACGAGCAGTACTTC
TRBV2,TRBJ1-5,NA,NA,CASSEVGRNQPQHF,TGTGCCAGCAGCGAGGTGGGGAGAAATCAGCCCCAGCATTTT
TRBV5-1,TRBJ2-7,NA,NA,CARSVSSYEQYF,TGCGCCAGGTCAGTAAGCTCCTACGAGCAGTACTTC
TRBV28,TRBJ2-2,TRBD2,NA,CASSLSAVSGDGELFF,TGTGCCAGCAGTTTATCCGCTGTTAGCGGGGACGGGGAGCTGTTTTTT
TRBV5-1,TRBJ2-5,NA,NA,CASSLMGLGETQYF,TGCGCCAGCAGCTTGATGGGGCTGGGGGAGACCCAGTACTTC
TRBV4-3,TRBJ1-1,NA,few,CASSQEQNTEAFF,TGCGCCAGCAGCCAAGAACAAAACACTGAAGCTTTCTTT
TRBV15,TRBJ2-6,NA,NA,CATSLDPSGANVLTF,TGTGCCACCAGCCTAGACCCCTCGGGGGCCAACGTCCTGACTTTC
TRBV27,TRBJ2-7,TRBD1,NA,CASSSKVGTGFYEQYF,TGTGCCAGCAGTTCGAAAGTCGGGACAGGCTTCTACGAGCAGTACTTC
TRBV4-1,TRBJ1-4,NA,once,CASSQGRGTTNEKLFF,TGCGCCAGCAGCCAAGGACGCGGAACAACTAATGAAAAACTGTTTTTT
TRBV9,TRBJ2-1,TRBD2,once,CASSPTSGIGNEQFF,TGTGCCAGCAGCCCGACCAGCGGGATAGGAAATGAGCAGTTCTTC
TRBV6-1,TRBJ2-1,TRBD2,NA,CASSERGVAGGLGYNEQFF,TGTGCCAGCAGTGAAAGGGGAGTAGCGGGAGGGTTAGGCTACAATGAGCAGTTCTTC
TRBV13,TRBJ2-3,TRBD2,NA,CASSFKLAGSTDTQYF,TGTGCCAGCAGCTTTAAACTAGCGGGAAGCACAGATACGCAGTATTTT
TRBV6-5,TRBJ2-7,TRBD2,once,CASSWREGSYEQYF,TGTGCCAGCAGTTGGCGGGAGGGCTCCTACGAGCAGTACTTC
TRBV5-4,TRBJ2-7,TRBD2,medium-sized,CASRSGTSGVYEQYF,TGTGCCAGCAGGTCCGGGACTAGCGGGGTTTACGAGCAGTACTTC
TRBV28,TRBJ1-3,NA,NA,CATIPPGSAGNTIYF,TGTGCCACCATCCCCCCGGGTTCGGCTGGAAACACCATATATTTT
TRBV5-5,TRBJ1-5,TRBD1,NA,CASSLARDRDSNQPQHF,TGTGCCAGCAGCTTGGCGAGGGACAGAGATAGCAATCAGCCCCAGCATTTT
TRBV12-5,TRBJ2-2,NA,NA,CASGLVRAGELFF,TGTGCTAGTGGTTTGGTACGGGCCGGGGAGCTGTTTTTT
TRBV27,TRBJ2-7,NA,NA,CASSLGPGETYEQYF,TGTGCCAGCAGTTTGGGGCCAGGGGAAACCTACGAGCAGTACTTC
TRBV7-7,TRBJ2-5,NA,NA,CASSPSGQETQYF,TGTGCCAGCAGCCCCTCCGGGCAAGAGACCCAGTACTTC
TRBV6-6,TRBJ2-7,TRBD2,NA,CASGGGSYEQYF,TGTGCCAGCGGCGGGGGGTCCTACGAGCAGTACTTC
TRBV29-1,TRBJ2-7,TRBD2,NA,CSVASGRAKEQYF,TGCAGCGTTGCCAGCGGGAGGGCCAAGGAGCAGTACTTC
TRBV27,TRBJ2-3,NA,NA,CASSLSRVRTDTQYF,TGTGCCAGCAGTTTATCCCGGGTTAGAACAGATACGCAGTATTTT
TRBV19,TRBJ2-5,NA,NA,CASSIKEAQYF,TGTGCCAGTAGTATAAAAGAGGCCCAGTACTTC
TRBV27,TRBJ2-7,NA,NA,CASSLFTSYEQYF,TGTGCCAGCAGTTTATTCACAAGCTACGAGCAGTACTTC
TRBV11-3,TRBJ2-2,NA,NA,CASSFTGVGAGELFF,TGTGCCAGCAGCTTCACGGGAGTCGGTGCCGGGGAGCTGTTTTTT
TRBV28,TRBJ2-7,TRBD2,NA,CASSPLAGGCDEQYF,TGTGCCAGCAGTCCTCTAGCGGGAGGATGCGACGAGCAGTACTTC
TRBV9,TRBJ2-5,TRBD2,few,CASSEAEGGSFQTQYF,TGTGCCAGCAGCGAGGCGGAGGGCGGGAGTTTCCAGACCCAGTACTTC
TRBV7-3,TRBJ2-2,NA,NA,CASSGGNANTGELFF,TGTGCCAGCAGCGGAGGGAACGCGAACACCGGGGAGCTGTTTTTT
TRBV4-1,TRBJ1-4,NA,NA,CASSQEGAYTNEKLFF,TGCGCCAGCAGCCAAGAAGGGGCCTACACGAATGAAAAACTGTTTTTT
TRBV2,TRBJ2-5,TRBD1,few,CASSERQGLETQYF,TGTGCCAGCAGTGAAAGACAGGGATTAGAGACCCAGTACTTC
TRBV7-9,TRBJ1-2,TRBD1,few,CASSPQGIGYGYTF,TGTGCCAGCAGCCCACAGGGGATCGGCTATGGCTACACCTTC
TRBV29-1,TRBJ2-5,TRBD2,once,CSGSGGQETQYF,TGCAGCGGTTCGGGGGGCCAAGAGACCCAGTACTTC
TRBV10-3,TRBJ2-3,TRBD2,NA,CAIRGGDTDTQYF,TGTGCCATCAGGGGAGGGGACACAGATACGCAGTATTTT
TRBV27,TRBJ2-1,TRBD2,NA,CASSSKNSGTRPTGQFF,TGTGCCAGCAGTTCGAAAAATAGCGGGACCAGACCAACGGGGCAGTTCTTC
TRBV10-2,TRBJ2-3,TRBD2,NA,CASGGSTSGRPDTQYF,TGCGCCAGCGGGGGGAGCACTAGCGGGAGGCCAGATACGCAGTATTTT
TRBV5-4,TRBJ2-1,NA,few,CASSLNTGGTAYNEQFF,TGTGCCAGCAGCTTGAATACGGGTGGTACTGCGTACAATGAGCAGTTCTTC
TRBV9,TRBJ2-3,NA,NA,CASSVDFAASTDTQYF,TGTGCCAGCAGCGTAGATTTTGCGGCTAGCACAGATACGCAGTATTTT
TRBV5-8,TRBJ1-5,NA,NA,CASSPGLLGGNQPQHF,TGTGCCAGCAGCCCGGGACTCCTGGGGGGCAATCAGCCCCAGCATTTT
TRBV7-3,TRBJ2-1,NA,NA,CASSLRASNEQFF,TGTGCCAGCAGCTTACGAGCGTCCAATGAGCAGTTCTTC
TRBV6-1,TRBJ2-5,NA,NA,CASSDRAREQYF,TGTGCCAGCAGTGACAGGGCTCGGGAGCAGTACTTC
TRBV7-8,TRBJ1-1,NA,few,CASSQGTLETEAFF,TGTGCCAGCAGCCAGGGGACCTTGGAGACTGAAGCTTTCTTT
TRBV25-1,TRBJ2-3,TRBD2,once,CASSEGSGRERDTQYF,TGTGCCAGCAGCGAAGGTAGCGGGAGGGAGAGAGATACGCAGTATTTT
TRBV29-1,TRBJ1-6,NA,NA,CSVMLQGVGTLHF,TGCAGCGTTATGTTACAGGGTGTAGGAACCCTCCACTTT
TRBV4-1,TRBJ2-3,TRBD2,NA,CASSLETSGNSDTQYF,TGCGCCAGCAGCCTCGAGACTAGCGGGAACTCAGATACGCAGTATTTT
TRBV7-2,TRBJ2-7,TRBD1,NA,CASSLGTGHYEQYF,TGTGCCAGCAGCTTAGGGACAGGGCACTACGAGCAGTACTTC
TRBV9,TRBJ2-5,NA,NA,CASSVFDQRGRETQYF,TGTGCCAGCAGCGTCTTCGATCAGAGAGGTCGAGAGACCCAGTACTTC
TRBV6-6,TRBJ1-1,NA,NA,CASSYSSLTEAFF,TGTGCCAGCAGTTACTCTTCCCTCACTGAAGCTTTCTTT
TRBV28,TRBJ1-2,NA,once,CASSGQGPGYTF,TGTGCCAGCAGTGGCCAGGGGCCTGGCTACACCTTC
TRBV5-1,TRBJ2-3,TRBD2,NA,CASSLGLAGGQDTQYF,TGCGCCAGCAGCTTGGGACTAGCGGGAGGCCAGGATACGCAGTATTTT
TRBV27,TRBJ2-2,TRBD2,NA,CASTNVTGGNPINTGELFF,TGTGCCAGCACAAACGTGACGGGAGGCAATCCAATTAACACCGGGGAGCTGTTTTTT